The 11 T cell receptor beta chains presented below share a single source sample, sequenced in a study of CD8+ T cells in alopecia areata. After isolation, RNA underwent reverse transcription to generate cDNA as the sequencing template. The repertoire was sequenced with immunoSEQ multiplex PCR; TCRdb's copy has only in-frame clones and lacks some. Of around 140,000 clones listed, over 45% were seen once; the top ten hold roughly 7.5%. Sequencing used CD4+ T cells sorted from blood. The source is a human donor with alopecia areata.

The rearrangement joins TRBV9 to TRBJ2-3; D may be TRBD1 (6 bases). In germline, CDR1 is SGDLS, CDR2 YYNGEE. The CDR3 is made up of 14 amino acids. With 6 bases removed from V and 5 bases from J, the gap between germline ends came to 16 bases. The CDR3 sequence: CASNPAGVGDTQYF. The CDR3 DNA sequence: TGTGCCAGCAACCCGGCAGGGGTGGGAGATACGCAGTATTTT. The full variable domain, rest sourced from reference TRBV9 and TRBJ2-3, is DSGVTQTPKHLITATGQRVTLRCSPRSGDLSVYWYQQSLDQGLQFLIQYYNGEERAKGNILERFSAQQFPDLHSELNLSSLELGDSALYFCASNPAGVGDTQYFGPGTRLTVL.

The chain links TRBV23-1 to TRBJ1-1, with D maybe TRBD1 (6 bases). TRBV23-1 is an open reading frame whose function is uncertain. There are 13 residues in the CDR3. Trimming cost V 8 bases and J 1 base, with 11 bases left between them. The CDR3, as DNA: TGCGCCAGCCAGGGACACCGGAACACTGAAGCTTTCTTT. Its protein product is CASQGHRNTEAFF.

This clone was seen more than once but under ten times. The rearrangement uses TRBV7-2 and TRBJ1-2; weak D call: TRBD1 (5 bases). CDR1 is SGHTA and CDR2 is FQGNSA in the germline V gene. Between the trimmed V and J ends, which lost 1 base and 4 bases, there was a span of 10 bases. This CDR3 has 14 residues. The CDR3 sequence: CASSLEGAAYGYTF. The CDR3 DNA follows: TGTGCCAGCAGCTTAGAAGGGGCTGCCTATGGCTACACCTTC.

This chain connects TRBV7-3 to TRBJ2-3; 9 positions agree with TRBD2. The germline CDR1 and CDR2 sequences are SGHTA and FQGTGA. The J segment lost 0 bases and the V segment lost 3 bases, leaving 7 bases of the junction unmatched. This CDR3 is built from 17 residues. CDR3 amino acids: CASSLGLAGTSTDTQYF. The CDR3 nucleotides read TGTGCCAGCAGCTTGGGTCTAGCGGGAACTAGCACAGATACGCAGTATTTT.

CDR3 protein: CSASGADGYTF. For the CDR3, the DNA is TGCAGTGCTTCCGGGGCAGATGGCTACACCTTC. The genes are TRBV20-1 and TRBJ1-2; possible D gene TRBD1, 5 bases. This CDR3 region has 11 residues. Germline-derived CDR1 and CDR2 are DFQATT and SNEGSKA (reference sequence). Trimming shortened V by 5 bases and J by 6 bases, and 10 bases separated the two germline ends.

The CDR3 loop reads CASSPRSAARGKLFF. The CDR3 bases are TGTGCCAGCAGCCCCCGAAGTGCGGCACGTGGAAAACTGTTTTTT. The chain couples TRBV7-9 to TRBJ1-4; D uncertain. Trimming took off 5 bases at V and 10 bases at J, with 20 bases between the two ends. CDR3 length equals 15 residues. Germline V gene data show CDR1 as SEHNR and CDR2 as FQNEAQ (reference sequence).

The CDR3 coding sequence is TGCGCCAGCAGCGGACCCGACAGGGACACTGAAGCTTTCTTT. This gives the protein CASSGPDRDTEAFF. The V gene is TRBV5-1, the J gene TRBJ1-1, with 7 nucleotides matching TRBD1. This CDR3 is 14 amino acids long. Germline lookup yields CDR1 SGHRS and CDR2 YFSETQ. The J segment lost 3 bases and the V segment lost 4 bases, leaving 6 bases of the junction unmatched.

This chain joins TRBV11-2 and TRBJ2-7, with 7 nucleotides matching TRBD2. The germline gives CDR1 SGHAT, CDR2 FQNNGV. The CDR3 has 14 residues. J lost 6 bases, V lost 4 bases, and 9 bases had no gene match. The CDR3 DNA reads TGTGCCAGCAGCTACCGCGGGAGACCTAGCGAGCAGTACTTC. This encodes CASSYRGRPSEQYF.

This clone was counted only a few times. This rearrangement joins TRBV7-8 to TRBJ2-5; TRBD2 matches at 9 bases. In germline, CDR1 is SGHVS, CDR2 FQNEAQ. CDR3 length: 16 residues. The trim removed 0 bases at V and 5 bases at J, leaving 7 bases unmatched. CDR3 DNA: TGTGCCAGCAGCTTAGCGGGGGTAGCGGGAGTTGAGACCCAGTACTTC. Translation gives CASSLAGVAGVETQYF.

The rearrangement joins TRBV30 to TRBJ1-4, with TRBD1 matching over 9 bases. Germline V gives CDR1 GTSNPN, CDR2 SVGIG (reference sequence). The CDR3 loop spans 15 amino acids. Losses at the gene ends were 2 bases for V and 5 bases for J; bases not matched to a gene: 6. The CDR3 reads CAWSFGGTGNEKLFF. The CDR3 coding sequence is TGTGCCTGGAGTTTTGGTGGGACAGGGAATGAAAAACTGTTTTTT.

The rearrangement links TRBV11-2 to TRBJ2-3; D unresolved. CDR1 SGHAT and CDR2 FQNNGV come from the germline V gene. This CDR3 spans 12 amino acids. V was cut by 5 bases and J by 2 bases, with 5 bases left in between. CDR3: CASSPHTDTQYF. In nucleotides, the CDR3 is TGTGCCAGCAGCCCCCACACAGATACGCAGTATTTT.